This TCR beta chain is drawn from a study of shared clonotypes between healthy human individuals. This CDR3 has 15 residues. Germline lookup yields CDR1 MGHRA and CDR2 YSYEKL. Trimming took off 1 base at V and 7 bases at J, with 13 bases between the two ends. Whole-study findings and limits: The study found lower generation probabilities in non-shared clonotypes than in those shared by all four donors.

As regards this clone: The antigen remains unidentified.

TCRdb's table, derived via immunoSEQ multiplex PCR, lists solely in-frame clones and lacks some. The top ten hold roughly 0.14% of the sample, which has approximately 2.5 million clones, roughly 92% seen once. Sample: naive CD4+ T cells sorted from blood. Stated subset: CD45RA+ positively selected. The rearrangement uses TRBV4-1 and TRBJ2-2; D call uncertain. This clonotype originated in a man between 18 and 35 years old in good health. The CDR3 here is CASSQVPGFGGELFF. For the CDR3, the DNA is TGCGCCAGCAGCCAAGTCCCCGGGTTCGGCGGGGAGCTGTTTTTT.